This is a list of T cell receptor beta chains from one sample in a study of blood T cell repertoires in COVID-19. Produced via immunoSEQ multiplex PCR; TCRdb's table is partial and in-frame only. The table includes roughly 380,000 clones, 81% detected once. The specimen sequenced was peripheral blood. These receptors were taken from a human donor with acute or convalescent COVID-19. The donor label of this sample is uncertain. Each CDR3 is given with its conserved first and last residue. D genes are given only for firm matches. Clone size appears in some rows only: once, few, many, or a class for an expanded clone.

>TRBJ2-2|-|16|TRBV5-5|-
TGTGCCAGCCTGGGCATCGCAGGGACTAACACCGGGGAGCTGTTTTTT
CASLGIAGTNTGELFF
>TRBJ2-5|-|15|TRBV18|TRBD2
TGTGCCAGCTCAATTGTAGCGGGAGGATGGGAGACCCAGTACTTC
CASSIVAGGWETQYF
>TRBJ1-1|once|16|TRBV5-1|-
TGCGCCAGCAGCTTGGAATCAGGCCCCATGAACACTGAAGCTTTCTTT
CASSLESGPMNTEAFF
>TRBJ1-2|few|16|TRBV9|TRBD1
TGTGCCAGCAGCACCCGCTGGGACAGGGGTTATGTTGGCTACACCTTC
CASSTRWDRGYVGYTF
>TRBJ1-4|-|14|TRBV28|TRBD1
TGTGCCAGCCAAACAGGGGGCTCCGTCGAAAAACTGTTTTTT
CASQTGGSVEKLFF
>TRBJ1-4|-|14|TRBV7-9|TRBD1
TGTGCCAGCAGCGGACAGGGTGTTGGGGAAAAACTGTTTTTT
CASSGQGVGEKLFF
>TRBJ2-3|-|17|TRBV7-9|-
TGTGCCAGCAGCCTACCTCCGTTGGGGGCCCGCACAGATACGCAGTATTTT
CASSLPPLGARTDTQYF
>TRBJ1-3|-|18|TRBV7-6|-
TGTGCCAGCAGCCCAGCGGCTGGGTTTTTTTACTCTGGAAACACCATATATTTT
CASSPAAGFFYSGNTIYF
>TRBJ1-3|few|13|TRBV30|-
TGTGCCTGGAGTTTCACCGGTCCGAACACCATATATTTT
CAWSFTGPNTIYF
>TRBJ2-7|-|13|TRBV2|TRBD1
TGTGCCGGCCGGACAGGGGCGACCTACGAGCAGTACTTC
CAGRTGATYEQYF
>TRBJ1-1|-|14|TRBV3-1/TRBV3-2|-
TGTGCCAGCAGCCAAGTCCGGGGGAACACTGAAGCTTTCTTT
CASSQVRGNTEAFF
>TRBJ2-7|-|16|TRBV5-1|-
TGCGCCAGCAGCTTGGGGGACTGGAGGAGCTCCTACGAGCAGTACTTC
CASSLGDWRSSYEQYF
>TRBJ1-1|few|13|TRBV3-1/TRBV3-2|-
TGTGCCAGCAGCCAGGTCAGGAACACTGAAGCTTTCTTT
CASSQVRNTEAFF
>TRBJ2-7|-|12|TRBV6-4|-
TGTGCCAGCAGAACCGGGGCCTACGAGCAGTACTTC
CASRTGAYEQYF
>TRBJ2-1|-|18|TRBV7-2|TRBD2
TGTGCCAGCAGCTTCAACTTACCCGGGACTAGTGGTTTAAATGAGCAGTTCTTC
CASSFNLPGTSGLNEQFF
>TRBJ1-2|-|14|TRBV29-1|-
TGCAGCGTTGAACCCCCTGACAGTTTCTATGGCTACACCTTC
CSVEPPDSFYGYTF
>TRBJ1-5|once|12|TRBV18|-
TGTGCCAGCTCATTAGAGCTTCAGCCCCAGCATTTT
CASSLELQPQHF
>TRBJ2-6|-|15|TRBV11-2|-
TGTGCCAGCAGCTTTTTCGTGTCTGGGGCCAACGTCCTGACTTTC
CASSFFVSGANVLTF
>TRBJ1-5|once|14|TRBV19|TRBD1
TGTGCCAGTAAGTTACAGGGGGCCAATCAGCCCCAGCATTTT
CASKLQGANQPQHF
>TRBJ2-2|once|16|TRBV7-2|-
TGTGCCAGCAGCTTAGCTTTCGGGGGGAACACCGGGGAGCTGTTTTTT
CASSLAFGGNTGELFF